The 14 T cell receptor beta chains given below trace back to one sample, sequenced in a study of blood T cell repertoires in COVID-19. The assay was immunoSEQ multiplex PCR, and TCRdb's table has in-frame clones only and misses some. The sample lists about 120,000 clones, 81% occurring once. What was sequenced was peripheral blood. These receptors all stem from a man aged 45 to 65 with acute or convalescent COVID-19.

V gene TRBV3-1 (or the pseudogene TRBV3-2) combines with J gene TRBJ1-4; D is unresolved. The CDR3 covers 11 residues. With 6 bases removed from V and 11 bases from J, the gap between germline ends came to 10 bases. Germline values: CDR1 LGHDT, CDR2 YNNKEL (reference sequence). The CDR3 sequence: CASSAYAKLFF. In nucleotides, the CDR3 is TGTGCCAGCAGTGCATATGCGAAACTGTTTTTT.

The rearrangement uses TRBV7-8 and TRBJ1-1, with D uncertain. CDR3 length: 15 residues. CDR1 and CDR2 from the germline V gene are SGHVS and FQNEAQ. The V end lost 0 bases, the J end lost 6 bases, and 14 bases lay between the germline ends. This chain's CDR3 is CASSLAMTGISEAFF. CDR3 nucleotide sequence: TGTGCCAGCAGCTTAGCCATGACCGGGATCTCTGAAGCTTTCTTT.

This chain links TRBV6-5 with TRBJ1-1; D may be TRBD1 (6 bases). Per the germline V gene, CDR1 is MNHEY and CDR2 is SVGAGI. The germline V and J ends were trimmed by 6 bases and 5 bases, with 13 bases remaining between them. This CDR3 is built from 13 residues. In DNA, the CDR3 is TGTGCCAGCAGATTACAGGGCCGAACTGAAGCTTTCTTT. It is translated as CASRLQGRTEAFF.

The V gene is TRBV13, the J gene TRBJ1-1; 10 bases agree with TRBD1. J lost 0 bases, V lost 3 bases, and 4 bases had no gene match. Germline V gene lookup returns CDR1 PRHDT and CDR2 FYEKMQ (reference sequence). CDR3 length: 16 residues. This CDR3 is CASSFGTGAMNTEAFF. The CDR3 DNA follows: TGTGCCAGCAGCTTCGGGACAGGGGCCATGAACACTGAAGCTTTCTTT.

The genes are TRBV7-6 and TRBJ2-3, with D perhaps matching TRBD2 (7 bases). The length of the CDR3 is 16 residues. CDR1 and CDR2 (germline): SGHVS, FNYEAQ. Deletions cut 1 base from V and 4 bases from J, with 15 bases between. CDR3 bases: TGTGCCAGCAGCTTAGTTGGGGGGGGCGCCCCAGATACGCAGTATTTT. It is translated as CASSLVGGGAPDTQYF.

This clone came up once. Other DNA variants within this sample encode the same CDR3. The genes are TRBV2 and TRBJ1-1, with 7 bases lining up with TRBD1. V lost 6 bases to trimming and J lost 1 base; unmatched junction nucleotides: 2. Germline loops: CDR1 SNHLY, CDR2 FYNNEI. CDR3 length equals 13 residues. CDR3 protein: CASRRQGNTEAFF. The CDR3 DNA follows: TGTGCCAGCAGGAGACAGGGGAACACTGAAGCTTTCTTT.

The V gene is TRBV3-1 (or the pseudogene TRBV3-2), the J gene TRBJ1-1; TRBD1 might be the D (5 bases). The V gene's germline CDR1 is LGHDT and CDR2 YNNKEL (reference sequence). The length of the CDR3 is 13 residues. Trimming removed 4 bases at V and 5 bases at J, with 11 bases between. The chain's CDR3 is CASSRGLGTEAFF. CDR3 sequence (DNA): TGTGCCAGCAGCCGGGGCCTGGGGACTGAAGCTTTCTTT.

CDR3 amino acids: CASSLVGAGGIDTQYF. The DNA of the CDR3 is TGTGCCAGCAGCTTAGTGGGGGCGGGGGGCATAGATACGCAGTATTTT. This rearrangement joins TRBV11-2 to TRBJ2-3, with 8 bases fitting TRBD2. The CDR3 runs 16 residues. CDR1 SGHAT and CDR2 FQNNGV come from the germline V gene. Unmatched junction bases numbered 8, after V lost 1 base and J lost 5 bases.

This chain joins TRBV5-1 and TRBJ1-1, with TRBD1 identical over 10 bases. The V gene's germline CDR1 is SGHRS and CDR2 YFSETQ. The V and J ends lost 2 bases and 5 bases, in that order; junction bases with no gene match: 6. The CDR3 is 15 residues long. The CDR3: CASSLRQGAGTEAFF. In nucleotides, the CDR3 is TGCGCCAGCAGCTTAAGACAGGGGGCAGGGACTGAAGCTTTCTTT.

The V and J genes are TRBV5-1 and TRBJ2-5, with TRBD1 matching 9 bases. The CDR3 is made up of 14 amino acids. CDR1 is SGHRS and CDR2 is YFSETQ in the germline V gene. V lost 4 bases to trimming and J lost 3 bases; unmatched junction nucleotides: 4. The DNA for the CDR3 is TGCGCCAGCAGCCCTAGGACAGGGGAAGAGACCCAGTACTTC. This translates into CASSPRTGEETQYF.

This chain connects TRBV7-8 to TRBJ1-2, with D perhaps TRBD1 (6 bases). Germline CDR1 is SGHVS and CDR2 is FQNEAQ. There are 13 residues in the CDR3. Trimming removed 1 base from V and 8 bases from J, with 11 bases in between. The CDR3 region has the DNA TGTGCCAGCAGCTTAGTCACAGGGTTGGGCTACACCTTC. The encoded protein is CASSLVTGLGYTF.

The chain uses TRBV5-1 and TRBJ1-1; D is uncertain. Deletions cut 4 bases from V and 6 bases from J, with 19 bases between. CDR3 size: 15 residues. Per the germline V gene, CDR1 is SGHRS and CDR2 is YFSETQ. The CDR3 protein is CASSPRAGVLAEAFF. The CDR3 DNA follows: TGCGCCAGCAGCCCCCGGGCCGGGGTTCTCGCTGAAGCTTTCTTT.

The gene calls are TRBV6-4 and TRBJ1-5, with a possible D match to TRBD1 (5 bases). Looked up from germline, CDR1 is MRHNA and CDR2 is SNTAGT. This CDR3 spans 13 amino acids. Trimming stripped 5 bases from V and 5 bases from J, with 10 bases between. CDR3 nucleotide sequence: TGTGCCAGCAGTTGGACATCAGATCAGCCCCAGCATTTT. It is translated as CASSWTSDQPQHF.

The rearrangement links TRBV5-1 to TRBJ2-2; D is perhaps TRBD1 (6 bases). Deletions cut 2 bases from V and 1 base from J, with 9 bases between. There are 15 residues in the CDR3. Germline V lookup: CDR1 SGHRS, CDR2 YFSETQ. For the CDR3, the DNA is TGCGCCAGCAGCTTCCCGGACAGGAACACCGGGGAGCTGTTTTTT. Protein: CASSFPDRNTGELFF. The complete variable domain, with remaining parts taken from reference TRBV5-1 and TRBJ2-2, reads KAGVTQTPRYLIKTRGQQVTLSCSPISGHRSVSWYQQTPGQGLQFLFEYFSETQRNKGNFPGRFSGRQFSNSRSEMNVSTLELGDSALYLCASSFPDRNTGELFFGEGSRLTVL.